A single T cell receptor (beta chain) is shown here with its context. What it binds is unknown. Germline CDR1 is SGHNT and CDR2 is YENEEA. V lost 5 bases, J lost 4 bases, and 18 bases lay in between. The CDR3 is 16 amino acids. The data were obtained in a study of T cell responses to AZD1222 COVID-19 vaccine. The study, taken as a whole, reports: Researchers took repertoire samples only after the peak T cell response had come.

Clones were sequenced by immunoSEQ multiplex PCR, and TCRdb holds only the in-frame ones, with some missing. Among 80,000 to 95,000 clones, approximately 89% were seen once, and the ten largest hold 2.8%. This TCR came from an adult in good health. The chain uses TRBV11-3 and TRBJ2-1; no definite D call. The sample here was peripheral blood, taken on day 0 of MenACWY control vaccination. CDR3 sequence: CASSLRSSPKYNEQFF. As DNA, the CDR3 is TGTGCCAGCAGCCTTAGGTCTAGTCCTAAGTACAATGAGCAGTTCTTC. The complete variable domain, with remaining parts taken from reference TRBV11-3 and TRBJ2-1, reads EAGVVQSPRYKIIEKKQPVAFWCNPISGHNTLYWYLQNLGQGPELLIRYENEEAVDDSQLPKDRFSAERLKGVDSTLKIQPAELGDSAVYLCASSLRSSPKYNEQFFGPGTRLTVL.